A single TCR beta chain is shown here with its context. Its target is not known. This record comes from a study of T cell responses to AZD1222 COVID-19 vaccine. Study-level findings and limits: Spike as a whole was targeted by vaccine-associated CD4 TCRs, dominant at 160-218 and 743-854. In all cases, repertoires were sampled only after the peak T cell response.

The repertoire was sequenced with immunoSEQ multiplex PCR; TCRdb's copy has only in-frame clones and lacks some. The profile shows tens of thousands of clones, around 90% of them singletons. Trimming cost V 0 bases and J 0 bases; bases outside gene matches: 6. CDR3 length: 18 amino acids. In germline, CDR1 is LGHDT, CDR2 YNNKEL (reference sequence). This receptor was taken from an adult in good health. The V gene is TRBV3-1 (or the pseudogene TRBV3-2), the J gene TRBJ2-1, with 9 bases identical to TRBD2. The specimen comprised peripheral blood, sampled on day 0 of AZD1222 vaccination. In DNA form, the CDR3 reads TGTGCCAGCAGCCAAGAAGGGCTAGCGGGGAGCTCCTACAATGAGCAGTTCTTC. Its protein product is CASSQEGLAGSSYNEQFF.